This T cell receptor (beta chain) was identified in a study of blood T cell repertoires in COVID-19. Libraries were prepared by immunoSEQ multiplex PCR; TCRdb keeps only in-frame clonotypes and omits some of them. The table has 72,000 or so clones, roughly nine tenths seen once; the top ten hold over 10%. The sample taken for sequencing was peripheral blood. This clonotype originated in a woman aged 55-75 years with acute or convalescent COVID-19.

Here the CDR3 DNA reads TGTGCCAGCAGCCTCCAGGATTCACCCCTCCACTTT. Its translation is CASSLQDSPLHF. This rearrangement joins TRBV27 to TRBJ1-6; D unresolved. This CDR3 spans 12 amino acids. The ends were cut back, 6 bases at V and 8 bases at J, with 8 bases in the middle. Germline V gene sequence: CDR1 MNHEY, CDR2 SMNVEV (reference sequence).